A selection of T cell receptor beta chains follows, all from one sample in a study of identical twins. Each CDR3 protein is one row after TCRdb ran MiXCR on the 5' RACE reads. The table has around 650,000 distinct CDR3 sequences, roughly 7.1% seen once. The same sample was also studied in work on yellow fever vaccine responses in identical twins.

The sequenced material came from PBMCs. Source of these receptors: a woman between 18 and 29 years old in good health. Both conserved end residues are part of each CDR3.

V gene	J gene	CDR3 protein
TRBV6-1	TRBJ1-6	CASSTIYNSPLHF
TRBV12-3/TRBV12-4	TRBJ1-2	CASSLGLGGPRDYGYTF
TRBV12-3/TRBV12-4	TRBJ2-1	CASRPRGHNEQFF
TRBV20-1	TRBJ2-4	CSARLLAGGWAKNIQYF
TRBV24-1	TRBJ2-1	CATSVTASSYNEQFF
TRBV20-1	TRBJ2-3	CSARKGAVSTDTQYF
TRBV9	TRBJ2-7	CASSVEPNRDEQYF
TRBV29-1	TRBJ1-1	CSVGGRGNTEAFF
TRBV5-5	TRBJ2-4	CASSFLARLPKNIQYF
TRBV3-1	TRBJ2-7	CASSQVLGGGPTYEQYF
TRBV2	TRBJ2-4	CAVIGGTAKSGIQYF
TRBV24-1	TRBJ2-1	CATTNTGVDEQFF
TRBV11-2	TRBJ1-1	CASQRTDEAFF
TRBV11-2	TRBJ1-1	CASSRQGGSTEAFF
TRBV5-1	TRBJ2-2	CASTAGEHTGELFF
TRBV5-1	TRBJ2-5	CASSLASGPGGQETQYF
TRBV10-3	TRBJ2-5	CAIGVAVQETQYF
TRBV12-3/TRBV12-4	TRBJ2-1	CASNLSGTGYNEQFF
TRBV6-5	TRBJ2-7	CASSYSGTGVGEQYF
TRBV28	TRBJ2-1	CASSHPTSGGYNEQFF
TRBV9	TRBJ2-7	CASSVSSGSVEQYF
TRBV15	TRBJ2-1	CATSRGTSGSGHNEQFF
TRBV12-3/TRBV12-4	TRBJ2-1	CASSSDRWKFF
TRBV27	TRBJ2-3	CASSKTPGGGIRDTQYF
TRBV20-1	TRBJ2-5	CSAKGPGLASETQYF
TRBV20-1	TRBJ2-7	CSARDFGGDSYEQYF
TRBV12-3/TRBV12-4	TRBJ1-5	CASSLTGYGGQPQHF
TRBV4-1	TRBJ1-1	CASSQDGVRKVFF
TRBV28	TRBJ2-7	CASKGLYSYEQYF
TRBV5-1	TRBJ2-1	CASSAGLAGEGEQFF
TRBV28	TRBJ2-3	CASSLWGLAGPDTQYF
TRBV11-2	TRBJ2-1	CASSLGGQRIGGSNEQFF
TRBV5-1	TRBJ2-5	CASSLGRGQETQYF
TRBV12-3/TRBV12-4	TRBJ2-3	CASSLGALAGSDTQYF
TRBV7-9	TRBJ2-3	CASELGLSSGDTQYF
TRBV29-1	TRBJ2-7	CSVIRDLTYEQYF
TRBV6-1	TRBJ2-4	CASSRGLAGGENIQYF
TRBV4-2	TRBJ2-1	CASSQAPTSGGANEQFF
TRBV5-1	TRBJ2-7	CASSEGAGFSYEQYF
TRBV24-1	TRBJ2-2	CATSGRTGELFF
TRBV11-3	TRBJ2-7	CASSLEPSSYEQYF
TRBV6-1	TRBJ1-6	CASRPRTGGVSPLHF
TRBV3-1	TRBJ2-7	CASSQVRGGEQYF
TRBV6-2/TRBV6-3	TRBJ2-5	CASRPRAGGSETQYF
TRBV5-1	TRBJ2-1	CASSVGGGVNEQFF
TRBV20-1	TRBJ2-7	CSASGRYEQYF
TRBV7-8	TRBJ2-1	CASRERETPYNEQFF
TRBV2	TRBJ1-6	CASNGGGNSPLHF